The present entry profiles one TCR beta chain with its context. Its antigen is not known. The primer mix had 60 Vbeta and 13 Jbeta primers. Using immunoSEQ multiplex PCR, the repertoire was profiled, and TCRdb retains in-frame clones only, with some absent. The sample holds 160,000 or so clones, about 65% seen once. The sample comes from a study of cytomegalovirus exposure and HLA in healthy donors. Broader study findings: Published work reported that the classifier diagnosed cytomegalovirus status with high specificity and sensitivity. In a later analysis, a missense DCLRE1C variant was linked to TCR beta V- and J-gene trimming. In a later analysis, more than 15,000 TCR beta sequences were associated with HLA alleles at 0.05 false discovery rate. Across HLA loci, a later analysis found differing TCR association rates, with DRB1 most and HLA-C fewest.

Trimming removed 3 bases from V and 7 bases from J, with 20 bases in between. The CDR3 consists of 16 residues. The germline V gene encodes CDR1 SGHTS and CDR2 YDEGEE. The sample was PBMCs. The clonotype originates from a woman aged 30 to 39 in good health and CMV-seronegative. The V gene is TRBV5-8, the J gene TRBJ1-5; D is perhaps TRBD1 (5 bases). The CDR3 nucleotides read TGTGCCAGCAGCTCCTACGACAGTGGGCAGTGGCAGCCCCAGCATTTT. The encoded protein is CASSSYDSGQWQPQHF.